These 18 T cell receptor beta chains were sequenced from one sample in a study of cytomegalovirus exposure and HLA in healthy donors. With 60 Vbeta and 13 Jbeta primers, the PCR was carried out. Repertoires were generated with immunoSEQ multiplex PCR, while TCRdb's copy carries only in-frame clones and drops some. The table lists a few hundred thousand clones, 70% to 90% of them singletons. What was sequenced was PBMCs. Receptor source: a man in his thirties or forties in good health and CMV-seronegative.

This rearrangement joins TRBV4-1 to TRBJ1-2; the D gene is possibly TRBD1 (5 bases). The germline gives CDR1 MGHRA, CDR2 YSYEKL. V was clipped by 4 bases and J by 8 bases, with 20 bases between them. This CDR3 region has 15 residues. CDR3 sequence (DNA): TGCGCCAGCAGCCTTCTCGCAGGGCTTACTCGGGGCTACACCTTC. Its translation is CASSLLAGLTRGYTF.

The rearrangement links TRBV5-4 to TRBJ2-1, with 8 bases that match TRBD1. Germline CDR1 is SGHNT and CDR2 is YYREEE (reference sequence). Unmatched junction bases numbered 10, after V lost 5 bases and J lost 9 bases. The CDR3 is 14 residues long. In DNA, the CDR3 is TGTGCCAGCAGTCCCTCCAGGGGGCTTGGTGAGCAGTTCTTC. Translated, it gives CASSPSRGLGEQFF.

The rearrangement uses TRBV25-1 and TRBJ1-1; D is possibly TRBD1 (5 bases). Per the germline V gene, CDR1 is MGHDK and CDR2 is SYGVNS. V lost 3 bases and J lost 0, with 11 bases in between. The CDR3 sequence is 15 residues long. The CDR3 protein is CASSDGGALNTEAFF. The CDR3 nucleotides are TGTGCCAGCAGTGACGGAGGGGCTCTGAACACTGAAGCTTTCTTT.

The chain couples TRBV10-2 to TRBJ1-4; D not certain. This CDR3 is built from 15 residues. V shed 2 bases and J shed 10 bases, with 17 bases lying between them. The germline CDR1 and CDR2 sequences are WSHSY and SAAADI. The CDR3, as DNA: TGCGCCAGCAGTGAGCCCGGGTCTAGTGATGGAAAACTGTTTTTT. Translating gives CASSEPGSSDGKLFF.

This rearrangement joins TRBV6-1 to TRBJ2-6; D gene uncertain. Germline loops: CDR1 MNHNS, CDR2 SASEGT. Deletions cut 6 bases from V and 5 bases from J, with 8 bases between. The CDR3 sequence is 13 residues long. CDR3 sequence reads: CASRRSRANVLTF. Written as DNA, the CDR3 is TGTGCCAGCAGGCGATCGCGGGCCAACGTCCTGACTTTC.

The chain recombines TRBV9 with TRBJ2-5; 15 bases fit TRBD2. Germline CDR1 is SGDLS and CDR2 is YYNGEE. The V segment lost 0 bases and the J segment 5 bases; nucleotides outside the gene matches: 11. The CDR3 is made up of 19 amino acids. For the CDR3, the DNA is TGTGCCAGCAGCGTAGGGGCTTGGACTAGCGGGGGGGCTCGTGAGACCCAGTACTTC. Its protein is CASSVGAWTSGGARETQYF.

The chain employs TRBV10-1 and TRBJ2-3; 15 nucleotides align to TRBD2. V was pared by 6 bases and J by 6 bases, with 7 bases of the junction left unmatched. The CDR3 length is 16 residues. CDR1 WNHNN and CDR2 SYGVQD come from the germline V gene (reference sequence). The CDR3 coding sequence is TGCGCCAGCAGCGACGGGGGACTAGCGGGGGGTGATACGCAGTATTTT. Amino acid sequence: CASSDGGLAGGDTQYF.

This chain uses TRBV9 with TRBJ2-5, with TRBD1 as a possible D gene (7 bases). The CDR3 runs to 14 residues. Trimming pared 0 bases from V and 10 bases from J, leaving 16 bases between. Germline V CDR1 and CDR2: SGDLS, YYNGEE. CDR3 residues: CASSVVGRGAIQYF. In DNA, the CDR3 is TGTGCCAGCAGCGTAGTAGGCAGGGGGGCCATCCAGTACTTC.

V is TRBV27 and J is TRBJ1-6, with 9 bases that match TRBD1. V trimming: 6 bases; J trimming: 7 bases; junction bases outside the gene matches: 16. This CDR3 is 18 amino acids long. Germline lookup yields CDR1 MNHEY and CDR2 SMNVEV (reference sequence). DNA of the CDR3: TGTGCCAGCAGCCGACGCCGAGGTGGACAGGGGCAGAATTCACCCCTCCACTTT. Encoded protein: CASSRRRGGQGQNSPLHF.

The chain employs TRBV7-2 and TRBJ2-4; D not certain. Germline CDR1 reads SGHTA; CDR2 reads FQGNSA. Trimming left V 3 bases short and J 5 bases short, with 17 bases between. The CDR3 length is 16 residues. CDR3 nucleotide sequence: TGTGCCAGCAGCTTGTCAGTCTTAAACCCACAAAACATTCAGTACTTC. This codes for CASSLSVLNPQNIQYF.

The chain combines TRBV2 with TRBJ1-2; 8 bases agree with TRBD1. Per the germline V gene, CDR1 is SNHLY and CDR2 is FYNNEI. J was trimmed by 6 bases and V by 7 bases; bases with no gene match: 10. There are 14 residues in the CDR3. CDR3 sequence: CASKLETGVNGYTF. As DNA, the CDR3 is TGTGCCAGCAAGCTCGAGACAGGGGTTAATGGCTACACCTTC.

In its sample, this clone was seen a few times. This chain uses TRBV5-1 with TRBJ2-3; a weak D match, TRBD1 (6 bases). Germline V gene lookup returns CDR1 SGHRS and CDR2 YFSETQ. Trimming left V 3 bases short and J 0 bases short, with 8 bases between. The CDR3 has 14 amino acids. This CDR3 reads CASSSDRSTDTQYF. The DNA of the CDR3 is TGCGCCAGCAGCTCGGACAGAAGCACAGATACGCAGTATTTT.

CDR3 nucleotide sequence: TGTGCCAGCAGCCCCCGGGGGAGCACAGATACGCAGTATTTT. The encoded protein is CASSPRGSTDTQYF. The rearrangement links TRBV7-9 to TRBJ2-3; tentatively, D is TRBD2 (6 bases). The CDR3 consists of 14 residues. Trimming took off 5 bases at V and 0 bases at J, with 9 bases between the two ends. Germline V gives CDR1 SEHNR, CDR2 FQNEAQ (reference sequence).

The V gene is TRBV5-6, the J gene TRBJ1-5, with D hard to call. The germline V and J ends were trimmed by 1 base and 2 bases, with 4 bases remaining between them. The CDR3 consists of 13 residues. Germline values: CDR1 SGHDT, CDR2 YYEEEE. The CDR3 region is CASSLSGNQPQHF. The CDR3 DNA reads TGTGCCAGCAGCTTGAGCGGCAATCAGCCCCAGCATTTT.

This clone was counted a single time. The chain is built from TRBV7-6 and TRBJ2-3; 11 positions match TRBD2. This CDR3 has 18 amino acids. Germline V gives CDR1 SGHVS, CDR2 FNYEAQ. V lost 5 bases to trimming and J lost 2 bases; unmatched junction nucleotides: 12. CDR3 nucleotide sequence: TGTGCCAGCAGCCTAAGTACTAGCGGGGGCGTTTTCACAGATACGCAGTATTTT. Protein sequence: CASSLSTSGGVFTDTQYF.

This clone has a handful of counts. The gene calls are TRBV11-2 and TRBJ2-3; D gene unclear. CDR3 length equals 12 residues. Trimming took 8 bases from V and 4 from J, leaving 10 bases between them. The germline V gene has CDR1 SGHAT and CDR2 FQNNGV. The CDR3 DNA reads TGTGCCAGCGAAGGAGTCGCAGATACGCAGTATTTT. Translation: CASEGVADTQYF.

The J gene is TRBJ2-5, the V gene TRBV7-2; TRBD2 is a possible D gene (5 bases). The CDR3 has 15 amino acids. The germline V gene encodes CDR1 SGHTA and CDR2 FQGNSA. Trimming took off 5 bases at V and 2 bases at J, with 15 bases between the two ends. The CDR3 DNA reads TGTGCCAGCAGCCCCTATGGAGGAATTCAAGAGACCCAGTACTTC. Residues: CASSPYGGIQETQYF.

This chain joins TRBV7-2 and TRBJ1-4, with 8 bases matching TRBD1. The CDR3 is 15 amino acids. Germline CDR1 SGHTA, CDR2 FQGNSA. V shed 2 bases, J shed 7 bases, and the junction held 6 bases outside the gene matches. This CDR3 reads CASSLYGQGSEKLFF. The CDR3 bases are TGTGCCAGCAGCTTATATGGACAGGGTAGTGAAAAACTGTTTTTT.